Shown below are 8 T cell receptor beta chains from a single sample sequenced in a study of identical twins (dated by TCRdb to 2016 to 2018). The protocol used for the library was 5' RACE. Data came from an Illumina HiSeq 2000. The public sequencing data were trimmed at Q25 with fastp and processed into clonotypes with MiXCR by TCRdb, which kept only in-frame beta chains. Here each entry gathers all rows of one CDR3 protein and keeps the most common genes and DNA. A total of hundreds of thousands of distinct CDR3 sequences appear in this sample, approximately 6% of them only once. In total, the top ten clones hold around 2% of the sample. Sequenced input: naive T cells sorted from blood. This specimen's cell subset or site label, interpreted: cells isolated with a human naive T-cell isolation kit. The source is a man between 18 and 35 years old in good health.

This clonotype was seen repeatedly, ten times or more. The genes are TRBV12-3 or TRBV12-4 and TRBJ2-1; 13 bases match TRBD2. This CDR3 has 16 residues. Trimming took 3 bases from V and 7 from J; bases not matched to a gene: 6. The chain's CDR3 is CASSLMGLAGINEQFF. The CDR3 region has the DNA TGTGCCAGCAGTTTGATGGGACTAGCGGGAATAAATGAGCAGTTCTTC.

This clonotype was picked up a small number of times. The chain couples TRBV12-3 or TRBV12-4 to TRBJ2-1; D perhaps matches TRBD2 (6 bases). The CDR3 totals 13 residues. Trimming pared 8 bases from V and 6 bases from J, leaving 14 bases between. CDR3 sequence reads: CASVGTRGNEQFF. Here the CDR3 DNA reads TGTGCCAGCGTCGGGACTCGTGGCAATGAGCAGTTCTTC.

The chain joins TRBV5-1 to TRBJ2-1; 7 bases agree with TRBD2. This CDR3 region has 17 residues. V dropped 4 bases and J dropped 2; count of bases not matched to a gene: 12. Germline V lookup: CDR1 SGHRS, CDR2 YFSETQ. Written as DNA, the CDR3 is TGCGCCAGCAGCCCCCACTCCTCTAGCGGACCCTACAATGAGCAGTTCTTC. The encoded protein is CASSPHSSSGPYNEQFF. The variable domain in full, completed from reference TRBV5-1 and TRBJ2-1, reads KAGVTQTPRYLIKTRGQQVTLSCSPISGHRSVSWYQQTPGQGLQFLFEYFSETQRNKGNFPGRFSGRQFSNSRSEMNVSTLELGDSALYLCASSPHSSSGPYNEQFFGPGTRLTVL.

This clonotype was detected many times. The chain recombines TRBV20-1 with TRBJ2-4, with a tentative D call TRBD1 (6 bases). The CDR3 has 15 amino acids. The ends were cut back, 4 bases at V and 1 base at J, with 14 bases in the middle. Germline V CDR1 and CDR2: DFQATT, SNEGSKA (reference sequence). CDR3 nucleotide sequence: TGCAGTGCTATTTTACCCCAGGGGGCCAAAAACATTCAGTACTTC. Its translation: CSAILPQGAKNIQYF.

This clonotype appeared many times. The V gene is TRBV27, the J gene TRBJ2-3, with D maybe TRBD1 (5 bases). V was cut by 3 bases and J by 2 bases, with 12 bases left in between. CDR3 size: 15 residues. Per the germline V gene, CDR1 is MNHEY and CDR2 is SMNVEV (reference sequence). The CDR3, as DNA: TGTGCCAGCAGTTTTGGCCAGGGCTTCACAGATACGCAGTATTTT. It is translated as CASSFGQGFTDTQYF.

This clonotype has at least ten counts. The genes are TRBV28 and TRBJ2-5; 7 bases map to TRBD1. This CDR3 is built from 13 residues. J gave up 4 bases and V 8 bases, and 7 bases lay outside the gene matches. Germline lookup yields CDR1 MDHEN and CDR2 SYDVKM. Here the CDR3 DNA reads TGTGCCAGCTTAGACAGGGTCATAGAGACCCAGTACTTC. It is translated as CASLDRVIETQYF.

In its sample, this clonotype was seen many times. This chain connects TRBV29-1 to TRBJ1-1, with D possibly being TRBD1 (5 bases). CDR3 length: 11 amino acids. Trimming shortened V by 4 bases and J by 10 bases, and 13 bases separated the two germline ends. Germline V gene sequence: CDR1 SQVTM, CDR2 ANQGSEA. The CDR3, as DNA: TGCAGCGTTGGGACGGTCGGGGGAGCTTTCTTT. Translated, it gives CSVGTVGGAFF.

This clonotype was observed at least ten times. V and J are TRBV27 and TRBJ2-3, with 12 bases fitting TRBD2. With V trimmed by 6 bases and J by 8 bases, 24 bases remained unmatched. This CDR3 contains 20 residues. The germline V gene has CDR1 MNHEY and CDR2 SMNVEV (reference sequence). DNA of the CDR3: TGTGCCAGCAGAGCCGGGACAGGTCGTCGGACTAGCGGGGTGGCGGGTACGCAGTATTTT. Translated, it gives CASRAGTGRRTSGVAGTQYF.